This T cell receptor (beta chain) is drawn from a study of T cell repertoires in cytomegalovirus infection. Points from the study as a whole: Dominating the ex vivo response were TCR beta clonotypes that were CMV-specific and HLA-C-restricted. Adding up the frequency of public TCR beta families identified people who carried CMV plus the relevant HLA.

TCRdb called the reads again in MiXCR, with one record for every CDR3 protein. The sample lists around 300,000 distinct CDR3 sequences; 22% were seen once. The sample holds one count of this clonotype. Its antigen is still unknown. This receptor was obtained from a human donor in good health (CMV status not recorded). Some clones in this sample may be carry-over from other donors' samples. This material consisted of cultured PBMCs, taken from culture after CMV antigen stimulation.

Here the CDR3 reads CASSLNQGAFEQYF. As DNA, the CDR3 is TGTGCCAGCAGCTTAAATCAGGGGGCCTTCGAGCAGTACTTC. This rearrangement joins TRBV7-2 to TRBJ2-7; 8 nucleotides match TRBD1. This CDR3 is built from 14 residues. V dropped 2 bases and J dropped 6; count of bases not matched to a gene: 6. CDR1 is SGHTA and CDR2 is FQGNSA in the germline V gene.